These 18 T cell receptor beta chains share one sample of origin, sequenced in a study of blood T cell repertoires in COVID-19. Sequencing was performed with immunoSEQ multiplex PCR; in TCRdb, only in-frame clones are kept and a portion is missing. The sample holds about 350,000 clones, 86% seen once. Sequenced material: peripheral blood. These receptors were collected from a woman aged 60-70 years with COVID-19, enrolled during active disease.

V gene TRBV5-4 combines with J gene TRBJ1-5; TRBD1 aligns across 7 bases. V lost 0 bases and J lost 5; bases outside the gene matches: 5. Germline V CDR1 and CDR2: SGHNT, YYREEE (reference sequence). There are 15 residues in the CDR3. The DNA for the CDR3 is TGTGCCAGCAGCTTGGGGGGACAGAACGATCAGCCCCAGCATTTT. It encodes CASSLGGQNDQPQHF.

The chain combines TRBV19 with TRBJ1-5; no clear D gene. This CDR3 has 14 residues. CDR1 LNHDA and CDR2 SQIVND come from the germline V gene (reference sequence). V was cut by 7 bases and J by 4 bases, with 14 bases left in between. CDR3 bases: TGTGCCAGTAATCGGGGAGGAGGGAATCAGCCCCAGCATTTT. This sequence encodes CASNRGGGNQPQHF.

This clone was seen a single time. The CDR3 bases are TGTGCCAGCAGGACGGCGGGGTCTCTCTATGGCTACACCTTC. Its protein is CASRTAGSLYGYTF. V and J are TRBV2 and TRBJ1-2; D gene unclear. CDR3 length: 14 residues. V was shortened by 6 bases and J by 4 bases, with 15 bases between the two germline ends. Germline CDR1 is SNHLY and CDR2 is FYNNEI.

The chain employs TRBV6-6 and TRBJ1-1, with D possibly TRBD1 on 6 matching bases. V gave up 7 bases and J gave up 8 bases, with 20 bases separating them. The CDR3 totals 14 residues. The germline V gene encodes CDR1 MNHNY and CDR2 SVGAGI (reference sequence). Here the CDR3 DNA reads TGTGCCAGCACAGCGACCTCAACAGACAGGGAAGCTTTCTTT. Its translation: CASTATSTDREAFF.

The chain couples TRBV6-6 to TRBJ2-7; the match to TRBD2 covers 8 bases. V was clipped by 6 bases and J by 0 bases; unmatched bases: 7. Looked up from germline, CDR1 is MNHNY and CDR2 is SVGAGI (reference sequence). This CDR3 has 15 amino acids. The CDR3 here is CASRTRGGSSYEQYF. CDR3 coding DNA: TGTGCCAGCAGAACCCGCGGGGGGAGCTCCTACGAGCAGTACTTC.

This chain links TRBV6-5 with TRBJ2-3, with D possibly TRBD1 on 6 matching bases. CDR1 and CDR2 (germline): MNHEY, SVGAGI. V lost 6 bases and J 3 bases, leaving 13 bases between the germline ends. The CDR3 runs 14 residues. CDR3 in amino acids: CASRLWTETDTQYF. CDR3 DNA sequence: TGTGCCAGCAGGCTTTGGACAGAAACAGATACGCAGTATTTT.

The rearrangement links TRBV27 to TRBJ2-2, with 14 bases fitting TRBD2. From germline, CDR1 is MNHEY and CDR2 SMNVEV (reference sequence). CDR3 size: 21 residues. The trim removed 5 bases at V and 1 base at J, leaving 15 bases unmatched. The CDR3 region has the DNA TGTGCCAGCAGTCTGCACCTCGGGACTAGCGGGGGCCACATGAACACCGGGGAGCTGTTTTTT. Translating it yields CASSLHLGTSGGHMNTGELFF.

The V call is TRBV4-3, the J call TRBJ1-2, with D tentatively TRBD1 (6 bases). V was clipped by 4 bases and J by 6 bases, with 12 bases between them. Per germline, CDR1 LGHNA and CDR2 YSLEER. The CDR3 totals 13 residues. CDR3 sequence reads: CASSPGRGNGYTF. Written as DNA, the CDR3 is TGCGCCAGCAGCCCGGGGAGGGGGAATGGCTACACCTTC.

The CDR3 spells CAWSAGTGRSSNQPQHF. Here the CDR3 DNA reads TGTGCCTGGAGTGCCGGGACAGGGCGTTCTAGCAATCAGCCCCAGCATTTT. The chain couples TRBV30 to TRBJ1-5; 9 bases align to TRBD1. The CDR3 totals 17 residues. V gave up 1 base and J gave up 0 bases; unmatched junction bases: 7. Germline V gene sequence: CDR1 GTSNPN, CDR2 SVGIG (reference sequence).

Comments on this clone: At the DNA level, this CDR3 is encoded by other sequences in the same sample as well. The J gene is TRBJ2-3, the V gene TRBV18, with D perhaps matching TRBD2 (6 bases). In germline, CDR1 is KGHSH, CDR2 LQKENI. Trimming removed 3 bases at V and 0 bases at J, with 7 bases between. CDR3 size: 14 residues. The CDR3 nucleotides read TGTGCCAGCTCACCGGGGACTAGCACAGATACGCAGTATTTT. Amino acids: CASSPGTSTDTQYF.

V usage is TRBV5-1 and J usage is TRBJ2-3, with 8 bases identical to TRBD1. CDR3 length: 13 residues. From germline, CDR1 is SGHRS and CDR2 YFSETQ. Germline trimming cut 5 bases from V and 1 base from J; bases unmatched to any gene: 0. The CDR3 reads CASRTGGTDTQYF. CDR3 nucleotides: TGCGCCAGCAGGACAGGGGGCACAGATACGCAGTATTTT.

J is TRBJ2-3 and V is TRBV5-5; D perhaps matches TRBD2 (6 bases). Trimming left V 5 bases short and J 0 bases short, with 13 bases between. Germline CDR1 is SGHKS and CDR2 is YYEKEE (reference sequence). CDR3 length: 15 amino acids. CDR3 amino acids: CASSSGTPSTDTQYF. CDR3 nucleotides: TGTGCCAGCAGTTCCGGGACTCCCAGCACAGATACGCAGTATTTT.

This chain joins TRBV7-8 and TRBJ1-1; D gene ambiguous. Germline V gives CDR1 SGHVS, CDR2 FQNEAQ. V was shortened by 8 bases and J by 1 base, with 11 bases between the two germline ends. The CDR3 runs 13 residues. DNA of the CDR3: TGTGCCAGCCGATTCTCAGGGAACACTGAAGCTTTCTTT. It specifies CASRFSGNTEAFF.

The chain couples TRBV6-5 to TRBJ1-1; D is possibly TRBD1 (6 bases). The CDR3 consists of 13 residues. V gave up 5 bases and J gave up 4 bases, with 11 bases separating them. Germline values: CDR1 MNHEY, CDR2 SVGAGI. The chain's CDR3 is CASSQQGVTEAFF. In DNA, the CDR3 is TGTGCCAGCAGTCAACAGGGTGTCACTGAAGCTTTCTTT.

For this clone: In the same sample, other DNA sequences code for this CDR3. The V and J genes are TRBV3-1 (or the pseudogene TRBV3-2) and TRBJ2-1; TRBD2 might be the D (7 bases). Germline assignment: CDR1 LGHDT and CDR2 YNNKEL (reference sequence). V lost 2 bases and J lost 1, with 9 bases in between. The CDR3 runs 15 residues. The CDR3 DNA reads TGTGCCAGCAGCCAACGGGGGGCTTCCTACAATGAGCAGTTCTTC. Its protein product is CASSQRGASYNEQFF.

The V and J genes are TRBV30 and TRBJ2-7; 7 nucleotides agree with TRBD2. With 4 bases clipped from V and 1 base from J, the junction kept 10 bases outside the gene matches. Germline-derived CDR1 and CDR2 are GTSNPN and SVGIG (reference sequence). This CDR3 comprises 15 residues. This CDR3 is CAWTYPGGISYEQYF. Written as DNA, the CDR3 is TGTGCCTGGACGTACCCCGGGGGGATTTCCTACGAGCAGTACTTC.

This rearrangement joins TRBV5-4 to TRBJ1-2; possible D gene TRBD1, 5 bases. The length of the CDR3 is 14 residues. Between the trimmed V and J ends, which lost 7 bases and 0 bases, there was a span of 13 bases. Germline values: CDR1 SGHNT, CDR2 YYREEE (reference sequence). For the CDR3, the DNA is TGTGCCAGCCGGCGGGGCAGCTCTAACTATGGCTACACCTTC. It specifies CASRRGSSNYGYTF.

The V and J genes are TRBV18 and TRBJ1-2; 7 nucleotides agree with TRBD1. The V segment lost 2 bases and the J segment 0 bases; nucleotides outside the gene matches: 6. This CDR3 is built from 16 residues. Germline V lookup: CDR1 KGHSH, CDR2 LQKENI. The CDR3 coding sequence is TGTGCCAGCTCACCAGGGACAGAGGGATCTAACTATGGCTACACCTTC. Translated: CASSPGTEGSNYGYTF.